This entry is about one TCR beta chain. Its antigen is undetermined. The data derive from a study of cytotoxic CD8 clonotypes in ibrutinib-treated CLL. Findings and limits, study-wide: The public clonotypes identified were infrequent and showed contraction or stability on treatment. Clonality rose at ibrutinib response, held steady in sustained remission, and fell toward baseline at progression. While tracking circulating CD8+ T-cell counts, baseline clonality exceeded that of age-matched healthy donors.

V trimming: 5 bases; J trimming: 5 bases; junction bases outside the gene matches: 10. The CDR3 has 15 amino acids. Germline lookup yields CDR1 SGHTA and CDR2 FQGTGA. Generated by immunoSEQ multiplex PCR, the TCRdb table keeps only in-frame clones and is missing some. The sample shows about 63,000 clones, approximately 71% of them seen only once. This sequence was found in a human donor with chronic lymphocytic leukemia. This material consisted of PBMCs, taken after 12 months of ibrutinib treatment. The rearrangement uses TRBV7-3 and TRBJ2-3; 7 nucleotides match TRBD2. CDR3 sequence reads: CASSPQAGDRDTQYF. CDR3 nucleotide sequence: TGTGCCAGCAGCCCCCAGGCGGGAGACAGAGATACGCAGTATTTT.